A selection of T cell receptor beta chains follows, all from one sample in a study of blood T cell repertoires in COVID-19. Measured with immunoSEQ multiplex PCR; TCRdb has only the in-frame clones, and not every one. Of about 85,000 clones listed, 65% to 85% were seen once; the top ten hold about 6.3%. The sample was peripheral blood. The receptors originated from a man aged 55 to 70 with acute or convalescent COVID-19. Each CDR3 is given without its conserved first and last residue.

ATSDFVGADTQY	TRBV24-1
ASSSQGTNTEAF	TRBV11-2
ASSPGQRSEQY	TRBV27
ASSPGQTGGYT	TRBV6-5
ASSLDYEVGSYGYT	TRBV7-3
ASSFFGGRDGYT	TRBV6-5
ASSLPVTGNTIY	TRBV5-5
ASSLEVGGGLYSNQPQH	TRBV7-8
AWSVGIRGTEAF	TRBV30
SVVEHDYGYT	TRBV29-1
ASSYLGQGLGYGYT	TRBV6-5
ASREAGVAQPQH	TRBV19
AWTVGGHQPQH	TRBV30
ASSQEREKLF	TRBV4-1
ASSSGQANQPQH	TRBV6-2/TRBV6-3
ASSFPQGNIHEQY	TRBV11-2
ASSLSPDYEAF	TRBV7-9
ASSLGQGAIYEQY	TRBV7-9
ASSVAGGINNEQF	TRBV9
ASSGNTGGTGLTRDSYEQY	TRBV6-6
ASSLVRGGYQETQY	TRBV7-2
AWSDGHNTEAF	TRBV30
SALSGQQAF	TRBV29-1
ASSLGGPTEAF	TRBV6-5
ASSSPHGGSYGYT	TRBV28
ASSLRQDEQY	TRBV12-3/TRBV12-4
ASSPMEQGGTGELF	TRBV18
ASSFEGGYGYT	TRBV5-1
ASSYDSSYEQY	TRBV6-5
ASSSKKTSGGWDTQY	TRBV5-1
ASRLMAGTQY	TRBV27
ASSTEGATYGDTQY	TRBV7-3
ASSPHIEGEQY	TRBV7-3
ASLRQGARNTGELF	TRBV30
ATSPHLTRTADYNEQF	TRBV15
ASSLGGGDPYNEQF	TRBV5-1
ASSVAGGEPQH	TRBV10-2
ASSYSYESMKGYT	TRBV6-5
ASSGADSWSNEKLF	TRBV2
ASSLEGSQPQH	TRBV27
ASSSASGGTYEQY	TRBV19
ASGPDRGYEQY	TRBV12-5
ASTTSRGGYT	TRBV6-5
ATSRDPGRYEQY	TRBV15
ASNQGPGGYT	TRBV12-3/TRBV12-4
ASSRGDRLNTEAF	TRBV5-1
ASSYGAGGPYNEQF	TRBV6-5
SVEIAGMNTGELF	TRBV29-1
ASSLASGEKLF	TRBV5-4
ASSPTSGGYSYEQY	TRBV7-2
ASSLVAGIEENYGYT	TRBV7-8
ASSLNGPSGANVLT	TRBV7-3
ASSPGTVAGYT	TRBV12-3/TRBV12-4
ASRLSGQSNEKLF	TRBV5-1
AISGTGHTLEEKLF	TRBV10-3